This TCR beta chain stems from a study of PD-1 blockade in classical Hodgkin lymphoma. Some clones are missing from TCRdb's copy, which holds only in-frame ones; the method was immunoSEQ multiplex PCR. Here the sample spans under 60,000 clones, over 70% being singletons. The patients all showed relapse after autologous stem cell transplantation, while their brentuximab vedotin exposure varied. Germline assignment: CDR1 SGHTA and CDR2 FQGTGA. The CDR3 contains 16 residues. V lost 5 bases and J lost 0; bases outside the gene matches: 1. The genes are TRBV7-3 and TRBJ2-2; 12 bases are a match to TRBD2. The sample in question was peripheral blood mononuclear cells (PBMCs), obtained at baseline. This sequence was found in a human donor with classical Hodgkin lymphoma. The CDR3 spells CASSRTSGANTGELFF. The CDR3 nucleotides are TGTGCCAGCAGCAGGACTAGCGGGGCGAACACCGGGGAGCTGTTTTTT.